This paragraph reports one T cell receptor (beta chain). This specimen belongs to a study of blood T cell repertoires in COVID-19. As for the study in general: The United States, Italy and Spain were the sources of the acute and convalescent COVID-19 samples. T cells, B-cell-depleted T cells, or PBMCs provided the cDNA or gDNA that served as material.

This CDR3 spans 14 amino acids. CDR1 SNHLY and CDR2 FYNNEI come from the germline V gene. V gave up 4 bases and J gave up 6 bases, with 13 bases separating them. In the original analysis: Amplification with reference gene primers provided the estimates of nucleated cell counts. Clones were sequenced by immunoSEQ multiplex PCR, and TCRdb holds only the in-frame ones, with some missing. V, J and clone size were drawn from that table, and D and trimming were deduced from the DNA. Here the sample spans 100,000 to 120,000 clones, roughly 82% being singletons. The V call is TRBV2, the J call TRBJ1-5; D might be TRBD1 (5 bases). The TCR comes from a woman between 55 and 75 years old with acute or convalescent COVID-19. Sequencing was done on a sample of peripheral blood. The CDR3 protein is CASSVGAQGQPQHF. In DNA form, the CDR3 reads TGTGCCAGCAGTGTTGGGGCGCAGGGTCAGCCCCAGCATTTT. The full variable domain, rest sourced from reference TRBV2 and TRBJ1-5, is EPEVTQTPSHQVTQMGQEVILRCVPISNHLYFYWYRQILGQKVEFLVSFYNNEISEKSEIFDDQFSVERPDGSNFTLKIRSTKLEDSAMYFCASSVGAQGQPQHFGDGTRLSIL.